This TCR beta chain came from a study of response to subunit inactivated influenza vaccine. General study points: Authors suggested few new T cells are recruited by each seasonal influenza vaccination.

About this clonotype itself: Its antigen is unidentified.

A single record per CDR3 protein comes from TCRdb applying MiXCR to the RT-PCR reads. The table lists 530,000 or so distinct CDR3 sequences, 12% of them singletons, with more than 8.5% in the top ten. Germline V gene lookup returns CDR1 SGHRS and CDR2 YFSETQ. The CDR3 loop spans 17 amino acids. V was clipped by 0 bases and J by 2 bases; unmatched bases: 6. The clonotype originates from a man in his fifties who received an inactivated influenza vaccine. This material consisted of PBMCs from blood, taken on the day of vaccination. This chain joins TRBV5-1 and TRBJ2-5; 11 bases are a match to TRBD2. CDR3 loop: CASSLGTSGSPQETQYF. Written as DNA, the CDR3 is TGCGCCAGCAGCTTGGGAACTAGCGGGAGCCCTCAAGAGACCCAGTACTTC.